The source of this T cell receptor beta chain is a study of response to subunit inactivated influenza vaccine. Study-level results: Seasonal influenza vaccination, on each occasion, was suggested by the authors to recruit few new T cells.

This clonotype was counted only a few times. Antigen unknown. TCRdb fed the RT-PCR reads into MiXCR, producing one record per CDR3 protein. This sample has about 500,000 distinct CDR3 sequences; under 8.5% occur once, and the top ten carry less than 15%. V dropped 4 bases and J dropped 7 bases, with 8 bases sitting between them. The CDR3 runs to 12 residues. The source is a man aged 45 to 70 who received an inactivated influenza vaccine. V gene TRBV12-3 or TRBV12-4 combines with J gene TRBJ2-1; possibly TRBD1 for D (5 bases). Sequenced material: PBMCs from blood, taken roughly 24 months after vaccination. CDR3 coding DNA: TGTGCCAGCAGTTCTTACAGGAATGAGCAGTTCTTC. Translation: CASSSYRNEQFF.